One sample yielded the 19 T cell receptor beta chains listed below, sequenced in a study of OX40 agonist ivuxolimab in advanced cancers. This table comes from immunoSEQ multiplex PCR, and its TCRdb copy is limited to in-frame clones, with some not included. Among about 64,000 clones listed, less than 95% were seen once. This material consisted of CD4+ or CD8+ T cells sorted from blood, taken in a trial of the OX40 agonist ivuxolimab. These receptors all come from an adult with an advanced solid tumor such as melanoma, head and neck, liver or kidney cancer.

This clone was observed once. For the CDR3, the DNA is TGTGCCAGCTCACCAAGTCCGAAAAGGGTTTCCTACGAGCAGTACTTC. Its protein is CASSPSPKRVSYEQYF. The chain recombines TRBV18 with TRBJ2-7; D is uncertain. This CDR3 is 16 amino acids long. Trimming removed 2 bases at V and 1 base at J, with 15 bases between. CDR1 and CDR2 (germline): KGHSH, LQKENI.

This clone was recorded only once. V and J are TRBV5-1 and TRBJ2-1; D may be TRBD1 (7 bases). The CDR3 has 14 residues. CDR1 is SGHRS and CDR2 is YFSETQ in the germline V gene. Trimming shortened V by 3 bases and J by 3 bases, and 10 bases separated the two germline ends. DNA of the CDR3: TGCGCCAGCAGCTCGCAGGGGGGCTACAATGAGCAGTTCTTC. It specifies CASSSQGGYNEQFF.

J is TRBJ2-1 and V is TRBV14; tentatively, D is TRBD2 (6 bases). Germline assignment: CDR1 SGHDN and CDR2 FVKESK. The CDR3 is made up of 13 amino acids. The ends were cut back, 2 bases at V and 10 bases at J, with 12 bases in the middle. The DNA for the CDR3 is TGTGCCAGCAGCCAACGCCAGGGAGGCGAGCAGTTCTTC. It yields the protein CASSQRQGGEQFF.

The gene calls are TRBV12-5 and TRBJ2-2; D possibly matches TRBD1 or TRBD2 (7 bases each). The CDR3 loop spans 15 amino acids. V lost 8 bases, J lost 4 bases, and 17 bases lay in between. CDR1 and CDR2 (germline): LGHNT, FRNRAP. This chain's CDR3 is CASTVQGGITGELFF. For the CDR3, the DNA is TGTGCTAGTACCGTGCAGGGGGGGATCACCGGGGAGCTGTTTTTT.

The DNA for the CDR3 is TGTGCCAGCAGCCGGGACGGCTTCCTCTACGAGCAGTACTTC. Residues: CASSRDGFLYEQYF. The chain recombines TRBV27 with TRBJ2-7, with D tentatively TRBD1 or TRBD2 (5 bases each). V dropped 6 bases and J dropped 3 bases, with 15 bases sitting between them. CDR3 length equals 14 residues. The germline V gene encodes CDR1 MNHEY and CDR2 SMNVEV (reference sequence).

The chain combines TRBV9 with TRBJ1-1; weak D call: TRBD1 (5 bases). Germline-derived CDR1 and CDR2 are SGDLS and YYNGEE. The CDR3 runs to 16 residues. Trimming cost V 2 bases and J 1 base, with 15 bases left between them. CDR3 sequence: CASSVGGSRSNTEAFF. As DNA, the CDR3 is TGTGCCAGCAGCGTGGGGGGGAGCAGATCGAACACTGAAGCTTTCTTT.

This rearrangement joins TRBV27 to TRBJ2-5; tentative D call: TRBD1 (6 bases). V was cut by 2 bases and J by 3 bases, with 16 bases left in between. Per germline, CDR1 MNHEY and CDR2 SMNVEV (reference sequence). The CDR3 contains 16 residues. The CDR3 region is CASSLGTGQSEETQYF. Here the CDR3 DNA reads TGTGCCAGCAGTTTAGGTACAGGGCAGTCCGAAGAGACCCAGTACTTC.

The chain recombines TRBV5-1 with TRBJ2-1; 7 nucleotides match TRBD2. Losses at the gene ends were 4 bases for V and 7 bases for J; bases not matched to a gene: 8. Germline CDR1 is SGHRS and CDR2 is YFSETQ. CDR3 length equals 14 residues. CDR3 nucleotide sequence: TGCGCCAGCAGCCCCGGGGCGGGAGTGAATGAGCAGTTCTTC. Translating gives CASSPGAGVNEQFF.

The chain links TRBV18 to TRBJ2-1, with 9 bases aligning to TRBD1. J lost 5 bases, V lost 3 bases, and 8 bases had no gene match. Germline V CDR1 and CDR2: KGHSH, LQKENI. The CDR3 runs 16 residues. The chain's CDR3 is CASSPGTGFIHNEQFF. In DNA, the CDR3 is TGTGCCAGCTCACCGGGGACAGGGTTCATCCACAATGAGCAGTTCTTC. The full variable domain, its missing parts supplied by reference TRBV18 and TRBJ2-1, is NAGVMQNPRHLVRRRGQEARLRCSPMKGHSHVYWYRQLPEEGLKFMVYLQKENIIDESGMPKERFSAEFPKEGPSILRIQQVVRGDSAAYFCASSPGTGFIHNEQFFGPGTRLTVL.

This clone was seen a single time. This chain joins TRBV7-3 and TRBJ2-2, with TRBD2 matching 10 bases. V was clipped by 2 bases and J by 5 bases; unmatched bases: 11. CDR1 and CDR2 (germline): SGHTA, FQGTGA. This CDR3 is 18 amino acids long. CDR3 in amino acids: CASSLGPSGSVGTGELFF. The CDR3, as DNA: TGTGCCAGCAGCTTAGGCCCTAGCGGGAGTGTCGGGACCGGGGAGCTGTTTTTT.

The V gene is TRBV4-1, the J gene TRBJ2-7, with D unclear. Trimming removed 0 bases at V and 13 bases at J, with 13 bases between. Germline V gene lookup returns CDR1 MGHRA and CDR2 YSYEKL. The CDR3 covers 12 residues. DNA for the CDR3: TGCGCCAGCAGCCAAGAAGGGCAGGCTTTTTACTTC. Protein product: CASSQEGQAFYF.

The chain carries TRBV6-1 and TRBJ2-7; tentative D call: TRBD2 (6 bases). The CDR3 sequence is 14 residues long. The germline CDR1 and CDR2 sequences are MNHNS and SASEGT. Trimming stripped 7 bases from V and 0 bases from J, with 13 bases between. The DNA for the CDR3 is TGTGCCAGCAAGTCGACCGGGAGCTCCTACGAGCAGTACTTC. This translates into CASKSTGSSYEQYF.

V usage is TRBV5-3 and J usage is TRBJ2-1; 11 positions agree with TRBD2. TRBV5-3 has ORF status, its function being uncertain. The CDR3 totals 16 residues. J gave up 5 bases and V 4 bases, and 8 bases lay outside the gene matches. The CDR3 sequence is CARSVLTSGGDNEQFF. The DNA for the CDR3 is TGTGCCAGAAGCGTCTTAACTAGCGGGGGTGACAATGAGCAGTTCTTC.

J is TRBJ2-3 and V is TRBV2; D is unclear. The ends were cut back, 10 bases at V and 1 base at J, with 9 bases in the middle. The CDR3 is 12 amino acids. Germline CDR1 reads SNHLY; CDR2 reads FYNNEI. CDR3 sequence (DNA): TGTGCCACCACCCTAGGCACAGATACGCAGTATTTT. This gives the protein CATTLGTDTQYF.

V is TRBV5-1 and J is TRBJ2-7; 12 positions agree with TRBD2. Germline V gives CDR1 SGHRS, CDR2 YFSETQ. V lost 3 bases and J lost 7; bases outside the gene matches: 8. The CDR3 spans 15 residues. CDR3 DNA sequence: TGCGCCAGCAGCTCCCTAGCGGGAGGGCCGGGGGAGCAGTACTTC. It encodes CASSSLAGGPGEQYF.

The chain has TRBV4-1 and TRBJ1-5; D is perhaps TRBD1 (5 bases). The CDR3 extends over 16 amino acids. V lost 4 bases and J 7 bases, leaving 20 bases between the germline ends. Germline CDR1 reads MGHRA; CDR2 reads YSYEKL. CDR3 nucleotides: TGCGCCAGCAGCCCAGGGCGCGGGGATTGGCGACAGCCCCAGCATTTT. Translating gives CASSPGRGDWRQPQHF.

J is TRBJ1-1 and V is TRBV6-6; D is ambiguous. Germline lookup yields CDR1 MNHNY and CDR2 SVGAGI (reference sequence). Trimming took 5 bases from V and 4 from J, leaving 17 bases between them. CDR3 length equals 15 residues. CDR3 sequence: CASSPQIIGGTEAFF. DNA for the CDR3: TGTGCCAGCAGTCCTCAAATCATCGGCGGCACTGAAGCTTTCTTT.

This clone was seen once. The chain is built from TRBV10-3 and TRBJ1-2, with TRBD1 as a possible D gene (5 bases). This CDR3 comprises 15 residues. In germline, CDR1 is ENHRY, CDR2 SYGVKD. Trimming left V 0 bases short and J 4 bases short, with 12 bases between. CDR3 sequence: CAISESSPGVYGYTF. The CDR3 DNA reads TGTGCCATCAGTGAGTCGAGTCCGGGGGTCTATGGCTACACCTTC.

The table lists this clone with a count of one. The chain uses TRBV5-8 and TRBJ2-4; 8 bases line up with TRBD2. V lost 5 bases and J lost 4; bases outside the gene matches: 8. The CDR3 consists of 15 residues. From germline, CDR1 is SGHTS and CDR2 YDEGEE. This chain's CDR3 is CASRRLATDKNIQYF. In nucleotides, the CDR3 is TGTGCCAGCAGACGACTAGCGACCGATAAAAACATTCAGTACTTC. The full variable domain, in which reference TRBV5-8 and TRBJ2-4 provide the parts outside the CDR3, is EAGVTQSPTHLIKTRGQQATLRCSPISGHTSVYWYQQALGLGLQFLLWYDEGEERNRGNFPPRFSGRQFPNYSSELNVNALELEDSALYLCASRRLATDKNIQYFGAGTRLSVL.